Presented here are 32 T cell receptor beta chains from one specimen sequenced in a study of blood T cell repertoires in COVID-19. Only in-frame clones appear in the TCRdb table, and some are missing; sequencing was by immunoSEQ multiplex PCR. The sample records 350,000 to 550,000 clones, around 91% being singletons. What was sequenced was PBMCs or T cells enriched from blood (not recorded which). The receptors shown here come from a man aged 25-40 years who had recovered from COVID-19.

This sequence joins TRBV11-2 and TRBJ2-5, with 7 bases matching TRBD2. Germline V gene sequence: CDR1 SGHAT, CDR2 FQNNGV. J lost 7 bases, V lost 4 bases, and 0 bases had no gene match. This CDR3 contains 11 residues. CDR3 in DNA: TGTGCCAGCAGCTCGGGGGGGACCCAGTACTTC. It translates to CASSSGGTQYF. Together with reference TRBV11-2 and TRBJ2-5, the CDR3 gives the full variable domain: EAGVAQSPRYKIIEKRQSVAFWCNPISGHATLYWYQQILGQGPKLLIQFQNNGVVDDSQLPKDRFSAERLKGVDSTLKIQPAKLEDSAVYLCASSSGGTQYFGPGTRLLVL.

The chain recombines TRBV11-2 with TRBJ1-4, with 7 positions matching TRBD1. Germline V gives CDR1 SGHAT, CDR2 FQNNGV. The ends lost 0 bases at V and 5 bases at J; junction bases unmatched: 9. The CDR3 consists of 17 residues. CDR3 nucleotide sequence: TGTGCCAGCAGCTTAGACGTAGGACAGGTCGAAAATGAAAAACTGTTTTTT. Protein: CASSLDVGQVENEKLFF.

The rearrangement joins TRBV28 to TRBJ1-2, with TRBD1 as a possible D gene (6 bases). The CDR3 runs to 13 residues. Trimming took 3 bases from V and 8 from J, leaving 13 bases between them. Germline CDR1 is MDHEN and CDR2 is SYDVKM. Here the CDR3 reads CASSLYRVLGYTF. CDR3 in DNA: TGTGCCAGCAGTTTGTACAGGGTTCTAGGCTACACCTTC.

The chain has TRBV19 and TRBJ1-2; TRBD1 agrees at 7 bases. There are 15 residues in the CDR3. V shed 6 bases, J shed 0 bases, and the junction held 7 bases outside the gene matches. CDR1 LNHDA and CDR2 SQIVND come from the germline V gene (reference sequence). CDR3 DNA sequence: TGTGCCAGTAGCAGAGACAGGGCTTCTAACTATGGCTACACCTTC. Translating gives CASSRDRASNYGYTF.

The chain carries TRBV27 and TRBJ1-6; no firm D call. The CDR3 totals 12 residues. Trimming cost V 4 bases and J 14 bases, with 12 bases left between them. Per the germline V gene, CDR1 is MNHEY and CDR2 is SMNVEV (reference sequence). The CDR3 DNA is TGTGCCAGCAGTTGGGAGCGTGGGGCCCTCCACTTT. It yields the protein CASSWERGALHF.

The chain joins TRBV20-1 to TRBJ1-5, with TRBD1 identical over 7 bases. This CDR3 spans 16 amino acids. Unmatched junction bases numbered 13, after V lost 3 bases and J lost 5 bases. Germline assignment: CDR1 DFQATT and CDR2 SNEGSKA (reference sequence). The CDR3, as DNA: TGCAGTGCTAGTCACCGGGACAGCTTAAGCGATCAGCCCCAGCATTTT. Its translation is CSASHRDSLSDQPQHF.

The chain is built from TRBV28 and TRBJ1-5, with D unresolved. Germline CDR1 reads MDHEN; CDR2 reads SYDVKM. V lost 2 bases and J 6 bases, leaving 14 bases between the germline ends. This CDR3 region has 15 residues. DNA of the CDR3: TGTGCCAGCAGTTTAGCTGGCAGCGGAGGTCAGCCCCAGCATTTT. This gives the protein CASSLAGSGGQPQHF.

The rearrangement joins TRBV2 to TRBJ1-2; D is ambiguous. This CDR3 is built from 16 residues. Germline loops: CDR1 SNHLY, CDR2 FYNNEI. V was pared by 2 bases and J by 10 bases, with 23 bases between. The chain's CDR3 is CASSERSGLPVDDYTF. The CDR3 DNA sequence: TGTGCCAGCAGTGAACGTTCGGGTCTCCCGGTAGACGACTACACCTTC.

V usage is TRBV19 and J usage is TRBJ2-1; 7 nucleotides match TRBD1. Trimming at V came to 6 bases and at J to 10 bases, leaving 3 bases not matched to a gene. CDR3 length equals 11 residues. Looked up from germline, CDR1 is LNHDA and CDR2 is SQIVND (reference sequence). CDR3 loop: CASRGGWEQFF. The CDR3 DNA sequence: TGTGCCAGTAGAGGGGGCTGGGAGCAGTTCTTC.

The chain links TRBV29-1 to TRBJ2-1; the D gene is possibly TRBD2 (7 bases). The CDR3 runs 19 residues. The ends were cut back, 3 bases at V and 0 bases at J, with 24 bases in the middle. Germline values: CDR1 SQVTM, CDR2 ANQGSEA. The CDR3 loop reads CSVEGGQAGPFRSYNEQFF. CDR3 bases: TGCAGCGTTGAGGGGGGCCAAGCGGGACCGTTTCGCTCCTACAATGAGCAGTTCTTC.

The chain is built from TRBV29-1 and TRBJ2-3; 7 positions agree with TRBD1. With V trimmed by 4 bases and J by 6 bases, 10 bases remained unmatched. Germline V gives CDR1 SQVTM, CDR2 ANQGSEA. This CDR3 has 14 amino acids. CDR3 loop: CSVAGSGGSDTQYF. The CDR3 nucleotides are TGCAGCGTTGCGGGGTCAGGGGGTTCTGATACGCAGTATTTT.

J is TRBJ2-5 and V is TRBV24-1; 12 positions agree with TRBD2. V lost 9 bases and J lost 1; bases outside the gene matches: 5. Per the germline V gene, CDR1 is KGHDR and CDR2 is SFDVKD. The CDR3 spans 15 residues. Written as DNA, the CDR3 is TGTGCCACCGGGACTAGCGGGCGTTCCCAAGAGACCCAGTACTTC. Translated, it gives CATGTSGRSQETQYF.

The chain combines TRBV28 with TRBJ2-3; no firm D call. CDR3 length: 14 amino acids. V lost 8 bases and J lost 4, with 16 bases in between. Germline V CDR1 and CDR2: MDHEN, SYDVKM. CDR3 residues: CASRTVASADTQYF. CDR3 nucleotide sequence: TGTGCCAGCCGTACGGTGGCGAGCGCAGATACGCAGTATTTT.

This chain links TRBV4-1 with TRBJ1-5; 9 nucleotides align to TRBD1. In germline, CDR1 is MGHRA, CDR2 YSYEKL. The CDR3 extends over 14 amino acids. The V segment lost 3 bases and the J segment 7 bases; nucleotides outside the gene matches: 4. The CDR3 coding sequence is TGCGCCAGCAGCCAGGGGACAGGGAACCAGCCCCAGCATTTT. Translation: CASSQGTGNQPQHF.

The chain uses TRBV11-2 and TRBJ2-5; a possible D gene is TRBD2 (6 bases). CDR1 and CDR2 from the germline V gene are SGHAT and FQNNGV. V was cut by 5 bases and J by 1 base, with 14 bases left in between. The CDR3 runs to 15 residues. The CDR3 loop is CASSHTGTFQETQYF. CDR3 coding DNA: TGTGCCAGCAGCCACACCGGGACTTTCCAAGAGACCCAGTACTTC.

The chain couples TRBV7-2 to TRBJ1-2; D gene ambiguous. The V gene lost 3 bases and the J gene lost 1 base, with 6 bases spanning the gap. Germline values: CDR1 SGHTA, CDR2 FQGNSA. This CDR3 has 13 amino acids. The CDR3 sequence is CASSFGLNYGYTF. The CDR3 DNA sequence: TGTGCCAGCAGCTTTGGGCTTAACTATGGCTACACCTTC.

V and J are TRBV5-1 and TRBJ2-1, with 7 bases that match TRBD1. Germline assignment: CDR1 SGHRS and CDR2 YFSETQ. The ends lost 3 bases at V and 6 bases at J; junction bases unmatched: 6. The CDR3 loop spans 14 amino acids. The DNA of the CDR3 is TGCGCCAGCAGCTGGGGACAGACGCGCAATGAGCAGTTCTTC. Translating it yields CASSWGQTRNEQFF.

This clone has only one observation. Different DNA sequences within this sample yield the same CDR3. This chain links TRBV27 with TRBJ2-7; 10 bases fit TRBD1. This CDR3 has 15 residues. The V gene end was trimmed by 2 bases and the J gene end by 1 base; junction bases not matched to a gene: 2. Germline V gives CDR1 MNHEY, CDR2 SMNVEV (reference sequence). CDR3 sequence (DNA): TGTGCCAGCAGTTTAACGGGACAGGGGTCCTACGAGCAGTACTTC. Its translation: CASSLTGQGSYEQYF.

This chain uses TRBV28 with TRBJ2-1; D is unclear. Germline-derived CDR1 and CDR2 are MDHEN and SYDVKM. The V gene lost 6 bases and the J gene lost 10 bases, with 10 bases spanning the gap. The CDR3 runs 11 residues. CDR3 region: CASSSRREQFF. CDR3 in DNA: TGTGCCAGCAGCTCACGCCGGGAGCAGTTCTTC.

J is TRBJ1-6 and V is TRBV19; no firm D call. The V end was cut by 7 bases, the J end by 0 bases, with 7 bases between. The CDR3 covers 14 residues. Germline V lookup: CDR1 LNHDA, CDR2 SQIVND (reference sequence). CDR3 loop: CASIGSSYNSPLHF. In DNA form, the CDR3 reads TGTGCCAGTATTGGGAGCTCCTATAATTCACCCCTCCACTTT.

For this clone: This may be a read error, as it is one base from a much larger clone. Other nucleotide sequences in the sample specify the same CDR3. The rearrangement links TRBV5-6 to TRBJ2-7; TRBD1 agrees at 7 bases. Germline CDR1 is SGHDT and CDR2 is YYEEEE. This CDR3 is built from 12 residues. J was trimmed by 3 bases and V by 4 bases; bases with no gene match: 1. This chain's CDR3 is CASSPGGYEQYF. CDR3 nucleotide sequence: TGTGCCAGCAGCCCAGGGGGCTACGAGCAGTACTTC.

J is TRBJ1-2 and V is TRBV27, with 7 bases aligning to TRBD1. V gave up 0 bases and J gave up 0 bases; unmatched junction bases: 10. The CDR3 has 18 residues. Germline loops: CDR1 MNHEY, CDR2 SMNVEV (reference sequence). The CDR3 bases are TGTGCCAGCAGTTTATCGTATAACTGGGGGACAGCTAACTATGGCTACACCTTC. Its protein is CASSLSYNWGTANYGYTF.

CDR3 sequence: CASSPRGEFSNQPQHF. The DNA for the CDR3 is TGTGCCAGCAGCCCCCGCGGGGAGTTTAGCAATCAGCCCCAGCATTTT. This chain uses TRBV9 with TRBJ1-5, with D unresolved. Trimming stripped 4 bases from V and 0 bases from J, with 14 bases between. Germline V gene sequence: CDR1 SGDLS, CDR2 YYNGEE. CDR3 length equals 16 residues. Variable domain in full (rest from reference TRBV9 and TRBJ1-5): DSGVTQTPKHLITATGQRVTLRCSPRSGDLSVYWYQQSLDQGLQFLIQYYNGEERAKGNILERFSAQQFPDLHSELNLSSLELGDSALYFCASSPRGEFSNQPQHFGDGTRLSIL.

The V gene is TRBV12-3 or TRBV12-4, the J gene TRBJ1-2, with 7 nucleotides matching TRBD1. With V trimmed by 5 bases and J by 2 bases, 2 bases remained unmatched. This CDR3 contains 13 residues. The CDR3 nucleotides read TGTGCCAGCAGTCCGGACAGGAACTATGGCTACACCTTC. Translated, it gives CASSPDRNYGYTF.

The chain links TRBV27 to TRBJ2-2; unclear D gene. Trimming cost V 4 bases and J 6 bases, with 6 bases left between them. CDR1 is MNHEY, CDR2 SMNVEV, per germline (reference sequence). The CDR3 totals 12 residues. CDR3 sequence (DNA): TGTGCCAGCAGTTACGGAGCCGGGGAGCTGTTTTTT. This sequence encodes CASSYGAGELFF.

The CDR3 DNA follows: TGTGCCAGCAGCCGTGTTGTGGTAGCCGAGCAGTACTTC. The encoded protein is CASSRVVVAEQYF. The V and J genes are TRBV3-1 (or the pseudogene TRBV3-2) and TRBJ2-7; unclear D gene. The V gene lost 4 bases and the J gene lost 6 bases, with 13 bases spanning the gap. There are 13 residues in the CDR3. In germline, CDR1 is LGHDT, CDR2 YNNKEL (reference sequence).

This chain connects TRBV15 to TRBJ1-3, with a tentative D call TRBD1 (5 bases). Germline values: CDR1 LNHNV, CDR2 YYDKDF (reference sequence). With 3 bases removed from V and 2 bases from J, the gap between germline ends came to 17 bases. This CDR3 has 17 residues. The CDR3 sequence is CATSSRQLLGPGNTIYF. The CDR3 nucleotides read TGTGCCACCAGCAGTCGGCAGTTGTTGGGGCCTGGAAACACCATATATTTT. The variable domain in full, with the rest retrieved from reference TRBV15 and TRBJ1-3, is DAMVIQNPRYQVTQFGKPVTLSCSQTLNHNVMYWYQQKSSQAPKLLFHYYDKDFNNEADTPDNFQSRRPNTSFCFLDIRSPGLGDTAMYLCATSSRQLLGPGNTIYFGEGSWLTVV.

The CDR3, as DNA: TGTGCCAGCGAGCAATACAATGAGCAGTTCTTC. Protein product: CASEQYNEQFF. The rearrangement links TRBV7-2 to TRBJ2-1; D gene unclear. Trimming shortened V by 8 bases and J by 4 bases, and 6 bases separated the two germline ends. CDR1 is SGHTA and CDR2 is FQGNSA in the germline V gene. The CDR3 length is 11 residues.

This chain connects TRBV2 to TRBJ2-3, with 9 bases lining up with TRBD2. Germline values: CDR1 SNHLY, CDR2 FYNNEI. The V gene end was trimmed by 11 bases and the J gene end by 6 bases; junction bases not matched to a gene: 15. The CDR3 has 15 residues. This CDR3 reads CAHMDPTSGHDTQYF. CDR3 sequence (DNA): TGTGCCCACATGGACCCGACTAGCGGACACGATACGCAGTATTTT.

The chain carries TRBV3-1 (or the pseudogene TRBV3-2) and TRBJ2-2; 10 bases line up with TRBD2. The germline CDR1 and CDR2 sequences are LGHDT and YNNKEL (reference sequence). CDR3 length: 15 amino acids. V trimming: 2 bases; J trimming: 11 bases; junction bases outside the gene matches: 8. DNA of the CDR3: TGTGCCAGCAGCCAATTTCTAGCGGGGGCCCTTGAGCTGTTTTTT. Its protein is CASSQFLAGALELFF.

The chain carries TRBV7-3 and TRBJ2-3, with unresolved D. The CDR3 runs to 15 residues. CDR1 and CDR2 (germline): SGHTA, FQGTGA. Trimming removed 2 bases at V and 0 bases at J, with 9 bases between. This CDR3 is CASSLYVTSTDTQYF. CDR3 sequence (DNA): TGTGCCAGCAGCTTATATGTGACTAGCACAGATACGCAGTATTTT.

The V gene is TRBV5-6, the J gene TRBJ2-2; the D gene is possibly TRBD1 (6 bases). Germline V gene lookup returns CDR1 SGHDT and CDR2 YYEEEE. The CDR3 sequence is 15 residues long. Trimming stripped 2 bases from V and 2 bases from J, with 10 bases between. CDR3 in amino acids: CASSLGQQNTGELFF. CDR3 nucleotides: TGTGCCAGCAGCTTAGGACAGCAAAACACCGGGGAGCTGTTTTTT.